The TCR beta chain under discussion was sequenced for a study of shared clonotypes between healthy human individuals (dated by TCRdb to about 2020). The study in broad terms: The cohort comprised a couple of women and three men aged 18 to 49 years. For each donor, three plates each were used for CD4 naive and CD4 memory, two plates were used for CD8 naive, and one plate was used for CD8 memory. Blood TCR repertoires of five healthy adults were deeply sequenced to estimate repertoire size and the extent of clonotype sharing between individuals. Libraries were prepared and TCR repertoires were sequenced by different laboratories using diverse techniques, in order to increase sequencing depth and limit assay-specific biases. Per donor, leukapheresis produced somewhere between about 0.9 and 10 billion PBMCs. Broader findings and caveats from the paper: Pairwise subsampling led to the expectation that sequencing depth would affect the degree of clonotype sharing among donors. Sampling was limited to blood, and TCR repertoires in tissue likely differ from TCR repertoires in blood. Larger estimated clonotype richness was generally found for naive subsets than for memory subsets. Compared with non-shared clonotypes, clonotypes shared by all four sorted-subset donors had higher generation probabilities. Even with the large sequencing depth, rarefaction of the sorted-subset datasets indicated that sequencing was incomplete. Across several donors, approximately 4.9% of naive CD4, 3.5% of naive CD8, about 2% of memory CD4, and about 0.4% of memory CD8 clonotypes were shared. Because the study included a small number of donors, the genetic and exposure-history diversity represented was limited.

CD8 naive samples were obtained by positive selection for CCR7 among CD45RO-negative cells, yielding a CD45RA+CCR7+ population from which TemRA cells were excluded. Healthy HIV-negative adults with no recently reported acute infections or vaccinations were included as donors. Every donor was a Caucasian adult living in Nashville, Tennessee, USA. Blood was obtained by leukapheresis, after which PBMCs were separated by Ficoll-Histopaque density gradient centrifugation and cryopreserved in liquid nitrogen vapor phase. Analytical flow cytometry was used to check the purity and quantity of each magnetically sorted T cell population. Each sorted fraction had its genomic DNA isolated and then quantified by UV absorbance on a Nanodrop 2000c. TCR CDR3 regions were amplified from genomic DNA by multiplex PCR using the deep immunoSEQ assay. Extracted genomic DNA from each cell subset was distributed evenly across all wells of several immunoSEQ 96-well plates, and each plate was treated as a replicate. For sorted subsets, around 0.2 ug genomic DNA, equal to 30,000 or so T cell genomes, was loaded into each replicate PCR. The purified libraries were quantified using a Qubit 3.0 fluorometer, sized with a Bioanalyzer 2100, and then quantified again using the KAPA Library Quantification kit. Each immunoSEQ 96-well plate was sequenced on its own single-read 150-cycle Illumina NextSeq 550 flow cell. The authors processed their data as follows. The immunoSEQ output contained only junctional sequences without quality scores, so filtering could not match that applied to full-length reads. To assign V/J genes and CDR3, sequences were annotated using PyIR, a Python wrapper for IgBLAST v1.9, with IMGT germline references. Reads with weak V/J assignments (E-value above 1e-6), missing CDR3, stop codons, out-of-frame junctions, or ambiguous translated residues were removed. V3J clonotypes were defined by identical inferred V gene, J gene, and CDR3 amino acid sequence. Percentage overlap between repertoires was calculated by dividing the number of shared unique clonotypes by the size of the smaller repertoire. RTK rarefaction, the Chao1 estimator, and Recon v2.1 estimates of unobserved clonotypes were used to assess repertoire richness. OLGA was used to compute generation probabilities for all TCRbeta clonotypes that the gDNA method yielded from a handful of donors. The clones in this table, taken by TCRdb from immuneACCESS, are in-frame only. Not every clone is retained; where verified, under half of the shortfall comes from an unresolved V gene, and the cause of the rest is unknown. V and J calls and clone size follow that table, whereas D and trimming were derived from the DNA. This sample gives some 2 million clones in total; about 95% of them show up just once. The ten largest clones add up to 0.85% to 1.3% of the sample.

Inclusive of the bounding cysteine and phenylalanine, the CDR3 is 14 residues long. The entry retains the CDR3 DNA only, 42 bases that are in frame from base 1. A distance of 9 bases separates the germline ends of V and J, which lose 0 bases and 4 bases respectively. CDR1 and CDR2 (SGHRS, YFSETQ) derive from the germline V gene. Points on this clone: Its antigen specificity is not known. Base qualities were left out, and no much larger clone turns up one base away.

The sequence joins TRBV5-1 to TRBJ2-3; no D gene can be assigned with confidence. The receptor's source is a man younger than 30 in good health. Sequenced material: naive CD8+ T cells sorted from blood. The cell subset or site label for this specimen denotes: CD45RA+CCR7+. The CDR3 is CASSLAIAADTQYF. The nucleotide sequence reads as follows: TGCGCCAGCAGCTTGGCCATAGCTGCAGATACGCAGTATTTT.